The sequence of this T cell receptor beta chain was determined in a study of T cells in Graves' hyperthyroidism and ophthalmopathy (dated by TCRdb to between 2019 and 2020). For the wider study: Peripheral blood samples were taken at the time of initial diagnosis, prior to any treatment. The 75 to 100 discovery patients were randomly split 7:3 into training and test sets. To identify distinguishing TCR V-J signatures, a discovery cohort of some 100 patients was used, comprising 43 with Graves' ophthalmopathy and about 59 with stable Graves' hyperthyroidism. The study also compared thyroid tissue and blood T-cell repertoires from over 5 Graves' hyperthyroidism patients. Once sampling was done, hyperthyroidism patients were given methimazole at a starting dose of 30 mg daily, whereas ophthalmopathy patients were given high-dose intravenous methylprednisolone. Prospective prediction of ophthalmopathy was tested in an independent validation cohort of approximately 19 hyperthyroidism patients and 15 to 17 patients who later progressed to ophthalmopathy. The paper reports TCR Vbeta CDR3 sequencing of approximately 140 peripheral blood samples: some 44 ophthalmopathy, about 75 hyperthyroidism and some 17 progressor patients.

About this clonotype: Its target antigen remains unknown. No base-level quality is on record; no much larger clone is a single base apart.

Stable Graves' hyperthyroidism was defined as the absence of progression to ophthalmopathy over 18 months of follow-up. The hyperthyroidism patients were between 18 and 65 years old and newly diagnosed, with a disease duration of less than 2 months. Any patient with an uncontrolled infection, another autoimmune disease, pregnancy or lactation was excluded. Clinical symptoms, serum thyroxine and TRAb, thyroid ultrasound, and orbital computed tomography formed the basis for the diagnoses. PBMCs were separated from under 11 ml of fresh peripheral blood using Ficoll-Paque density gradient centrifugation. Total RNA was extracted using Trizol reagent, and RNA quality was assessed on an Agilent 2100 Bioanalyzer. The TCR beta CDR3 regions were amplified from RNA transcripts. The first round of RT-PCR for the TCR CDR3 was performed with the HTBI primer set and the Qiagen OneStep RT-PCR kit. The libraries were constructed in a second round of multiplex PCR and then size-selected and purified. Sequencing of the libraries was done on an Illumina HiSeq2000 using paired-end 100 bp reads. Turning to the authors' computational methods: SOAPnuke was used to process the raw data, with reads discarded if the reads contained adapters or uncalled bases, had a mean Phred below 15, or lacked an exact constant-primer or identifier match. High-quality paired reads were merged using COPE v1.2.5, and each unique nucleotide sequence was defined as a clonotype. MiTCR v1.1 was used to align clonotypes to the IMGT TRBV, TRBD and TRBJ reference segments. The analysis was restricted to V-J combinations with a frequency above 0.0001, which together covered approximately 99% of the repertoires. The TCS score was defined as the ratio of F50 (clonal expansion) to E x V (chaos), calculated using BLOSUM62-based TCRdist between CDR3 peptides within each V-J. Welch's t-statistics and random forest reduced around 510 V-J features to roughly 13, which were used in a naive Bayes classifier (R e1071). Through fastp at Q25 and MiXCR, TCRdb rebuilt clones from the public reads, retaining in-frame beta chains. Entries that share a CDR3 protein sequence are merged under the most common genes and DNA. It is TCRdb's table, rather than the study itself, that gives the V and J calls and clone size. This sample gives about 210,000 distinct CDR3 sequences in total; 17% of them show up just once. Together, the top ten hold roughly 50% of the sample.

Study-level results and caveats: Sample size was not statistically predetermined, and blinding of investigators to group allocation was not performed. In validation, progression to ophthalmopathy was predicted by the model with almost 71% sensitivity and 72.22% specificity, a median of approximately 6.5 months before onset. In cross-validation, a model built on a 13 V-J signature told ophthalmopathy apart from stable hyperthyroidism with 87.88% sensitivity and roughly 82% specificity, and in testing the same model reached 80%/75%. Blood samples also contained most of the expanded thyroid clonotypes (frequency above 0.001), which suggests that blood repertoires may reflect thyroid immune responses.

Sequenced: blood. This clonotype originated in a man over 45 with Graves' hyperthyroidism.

The DNA sequence reads TGTGCCAGCAGCTTAGGACCTTACCGGGCCAACCTTGAAGCTTTCTTT. This codes for CASSLGPYRANLEAFF. The chain employs TRBV11-3 and TRBJ1-1, with no D gene named confidently. The CDR3 goes from the cysteine to the phenylalanine over 16 residues. CDR3 DNA only is kept here, 48 bases in frame from base 1. Between the V and J ends, shortened by 1 base and 7 bases respectively, the junction contains 19 bases. The germline V gene sets CDR1 to SGHNT and CDR2 to YENEEA.